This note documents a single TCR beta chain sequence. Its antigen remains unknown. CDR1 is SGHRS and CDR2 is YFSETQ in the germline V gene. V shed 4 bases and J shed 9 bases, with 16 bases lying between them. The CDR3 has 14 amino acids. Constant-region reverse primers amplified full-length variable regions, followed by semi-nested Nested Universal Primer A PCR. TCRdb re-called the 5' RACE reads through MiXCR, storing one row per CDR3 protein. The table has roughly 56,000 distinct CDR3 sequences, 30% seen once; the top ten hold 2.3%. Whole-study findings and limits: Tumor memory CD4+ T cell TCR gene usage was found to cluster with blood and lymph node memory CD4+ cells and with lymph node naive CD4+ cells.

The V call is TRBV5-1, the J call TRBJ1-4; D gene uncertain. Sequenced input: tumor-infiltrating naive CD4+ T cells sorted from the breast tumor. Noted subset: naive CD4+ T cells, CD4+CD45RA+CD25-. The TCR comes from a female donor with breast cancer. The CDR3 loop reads CASSPSTAGKKLFF. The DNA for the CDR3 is TGCGCCAGCAGCCCTTCCACGGCGGGAAAAAAACTGTTTTTT.